This T cell receptor beta chain was observed in a study of shared clonotypes between healthy human individuals. Germline-derived CDR1 and CDR2 are SGHRS and YFSETQ. V was pared by 0 bases and J by 0 bases, with 12 bases between. The CDR3 loop spans 16 amino acids. Participating donors were healthy, HIV-negative adults free of recent acute infections or vaccinations. Sequenced by immunoSEQ multiplex PCR; TCRdb stores in-frame clones only, minus some. The table includes some 500,000 clones, more than 70% detected once. Input material: PBMCs. The sequence derives from a woman between 40 and 50 years old in good health. Some clones in this sample may be carry-over from other donors' samples. The chain combines TRBV5-1 with TRBJ1-1, with D possibly matching TRBD1 (5 bases). In DNA form, the CDR3 reads TGCGCCAGCAGCTTGGATGGGGGTCTCATGAACACTGAAGCTTTCTTT. Translated: CASSLDGGLMNTEAFF.